The source of this T cell receptor (beta chain) is a study of OX40 agonist ivuxolimab in advanced cancers. Study in general: Ivuxolimab, which patients received intravenously every 2 weeks, was dosed at 0.01 to 10 mg/kg. Study-wide findings and caveats: There were also nonresponders showing low normalized T-cell clonal expansion.

The count of this clone is one. Its antigen is still unknown. Baseline was the first blood sampling point, followed by cycle 4 day 1 and cycle 7 day 1. The protocol was immunoSEQ multiplex PCR, while the TCRdb copy is restricted to in-frame clones and leaves out a portion. The data contain tens of thousands of clones, just under 80% of them singletons. The sequencing here drew on CD4+ or CD8+ T cells sorted from blood, taken in a trial of the OX40 agonist ivuxolimab. The TCR was taken from an adult with an advanced solid tumor such as melanoma, head and neck, liver or kidney cancer.

The CDR3 here is CASSDRVGNYGYTF. The CDR3 DNA is TGTGCCAGTAGTGACAGGGTTGGTAACTATGGCTACACCTTC. The rearrangement uses TRBV19 and TRBJ1-2, with 7 bases lining up with TRBD1. This CDR3 contains 14 residues. The junction had 4 bases not matched to a gene; V was cut back by 5 bases and J by 1 base. Germline assignment: CDR1 LNHDA and CDR2 SQIVND (reference sequence). The full variable domain, with the rest looked up from reference TRBV19 and TRBJ1-2, is DGGITQSPKYLFRKEGQNVTLSCEQNLNHDAMYWYRQDPGQGLRLIYYSQIVNDFQKGDIAEGYSVSREKKESFPLTVTSAQKNPTAFYLCASSDRVGNYGYTFGSGTRLTVV.